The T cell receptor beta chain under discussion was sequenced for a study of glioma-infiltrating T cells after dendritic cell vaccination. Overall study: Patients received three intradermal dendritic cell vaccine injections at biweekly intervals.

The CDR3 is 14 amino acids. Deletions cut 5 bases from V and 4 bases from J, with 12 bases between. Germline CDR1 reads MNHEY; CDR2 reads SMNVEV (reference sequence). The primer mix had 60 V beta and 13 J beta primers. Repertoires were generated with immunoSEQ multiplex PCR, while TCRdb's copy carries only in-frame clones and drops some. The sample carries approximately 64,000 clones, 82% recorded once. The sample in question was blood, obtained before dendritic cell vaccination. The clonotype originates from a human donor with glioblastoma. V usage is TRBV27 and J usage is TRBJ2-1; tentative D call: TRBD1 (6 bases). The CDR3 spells CASSPLTGYNEQFF. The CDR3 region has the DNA TGTGCCAGCAGTCCCCTCACAGGGTACAATGAGCAGTTCTTC.